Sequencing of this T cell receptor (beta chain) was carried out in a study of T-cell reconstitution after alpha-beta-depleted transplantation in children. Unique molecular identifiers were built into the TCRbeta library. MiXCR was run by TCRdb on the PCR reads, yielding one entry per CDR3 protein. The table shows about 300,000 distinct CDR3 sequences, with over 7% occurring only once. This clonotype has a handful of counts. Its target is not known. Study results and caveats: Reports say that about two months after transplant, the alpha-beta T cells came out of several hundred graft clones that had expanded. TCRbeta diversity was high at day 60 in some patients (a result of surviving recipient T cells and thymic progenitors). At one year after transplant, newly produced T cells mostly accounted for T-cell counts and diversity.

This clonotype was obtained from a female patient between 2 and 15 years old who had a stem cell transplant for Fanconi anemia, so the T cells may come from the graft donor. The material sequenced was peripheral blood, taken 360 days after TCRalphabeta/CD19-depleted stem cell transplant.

CDR3 sequence: CASSQAASEGGLGAKNIQYF. Here the CDR3 DNA reads TGTGCCAGCAGCCAAGCCGCCTCGGAGGGAGGGTTGGGAGCCAAAAACATTCAGTACTTC. This sequence joins TRBV3-1 and TRBJ2-4; 7 bases map to TRBD2. Germline V gives CDR1 LGHDT, CDR2 YNNKEL (reference sequence). The V gene end was trimmed by 1 base and the J gene end by 0 bases; junction bases not matched to a gene: 15. The CDR3 length is 20 residues.